This TCR beta chain was sequenced during a study of control samples from healthy donors and cancer patients. This CDR3 has 13 amino acids. V was clipped by 3 bases and J by 4 bases, with 9 bases between them. CDR1 LNHDA and CDR2 SQIVND come from the germline V gene (reference sequence). Sequencing was performed with immunoSEQ multiplex PCR; in TCRdb, only in-frame clones are kept and a portion is missing. This sample has approximately 140,000 clones, with 90% to 95% found just once. Sequencing was done on a sample of blood. This TCR was recovered from a man between 18 and 29 years old in good health. This chain joins TRBV19 and TRBJ1-1; D uncertain. The CDR3 nucleotides read TGTGCCAGTAGTATTCCGTTGGGCACTGAAGCTTTCTTT. Residues: CASSIPLGTEAFF. Based on the CDR3 plus reference TRBV19 and TRBJ1-1, the full variable domain is DGGITQSPKYLFRKEGQNVTLSCEQNLNHDAMYWYRQDPGQGLRLIYYSQIVNDFQKGDIAEGYSVSREKKESFPLTVTSAQKNPTAFYLCASSIPLGTEAFFGQGTRLTVV.